These 6 T cell receptor beta chains originate from one sample sequenced in a study of blood T cells in healthy people across ages. A second PCR, run for about 7 to 11 cycles, used a sample-barcoded 5' primer plus a J-beta primer mix. TCRdb independently ran MiXCR on the 5' RACE reads; one entry per CDR3 protein. The sample contains 700,000 to 950,000 distinct CDR3 sequences, nearly 60% of which appear only once. Sequenced sample: blood. The receptors were sampled from a man aged 25 to 45 in good health.

This chain joins TRBV20-1 and TRBJ2-7; 7 bases align to TRBD2. This CDR3 contains 15 residues. J lost 4 bases, V lost 5 bases, and 14 bases had no gene match. Germline assignment: CDR1 DFQATT and CDR2 SNEGSKA (reference sequence). The CDR3 spells CSAYPGPSGSYEQYF. In nucleotides, the CDR3 is TGCAGTGCTTACCCCGGGCCTAGCGGTTCATACGAGCAGTACTTC.

The gene calls are TRBV6-2 or TRBV6-3 and TRBJ2-1; perhaps TRBD2 as D (6 bases). The germline CDR1 and CDR2 sequences are MNHEY and SVGEGT. V was pared by 0 bases and J by 1 base, with 7 bases between. This CDR3 has 15 amino acids. The CDR3 coding sequence is TGTGCCAGCAGTTACTCTGCGGGATCCTACAATGAGCAGTTCTTC. Encoded protein: CASSYSAGSYNEQFF.

The V call is TRBV25-1, the J call TRBJ1-4, with D possibly matching TRBD1 (5 bases). CDR3 length equals 11 residues. Germline CDR1 MGHDK, CDR2 SYGVNS. V shed 8 bases and J shed 8 bases, with 9 bases lying between them. In nucleotides, the CDR3 is TGTGCCAGCCGACAGCGAGAAAAACTGTTTTTT. Residues: CASRQREKLFF. The full variable domain, completed using reference TRBV25-1 and TRBJ1-4, is EADIYQTPRYLVIGTGKKITLECSQTMGHDKMYWYQQDPGMELHLIHYSYGVNSTEKGDLSSESTVSRIRTEHFPLTLESARPSHTSQYLCASRQREKLFFGSGTQLSVL.

The CDR3 loop reads CAISEYSGGRYNEQFF. The CDR3 DNA follows: TGTGCCATCAGTGAGTATAGCGGGGGGCGCTACAATGAGCAGTTCTTC. The chain carries TRBV10-3 and TRBJ2-1; 10 nucleotides line up with TRBD2. V was pared by 1 base and J by 3 bases, with 3 bases of the junction left unmatched. Per the germline V gene, CDR1 is ENHRY and CDR2 is SYGVKD. This CDR3 comprises 16 residues.

J is TRBJ2-1 and V is TRBV20-1; D remains ambiguous. The V and J ends lost 5 bases and 13 bases respectively, with 24 bases between them. From germline, CDR1 is DFQATT and CDR2 SNEGSKA (reference sequence). This CDR3 contains 14 residues. CDR3: CSAPLAARRETQFF. The CDR3 nucleotides are TGCAGTGCTCCTTTGGCGGCTAGGCGCGAGACCCAGTTCTTC.

The V and J genes are TRBV20-1 and TRBJ1-2; D not resolved. The CDR3 loop spans 15 amino acids. Germline CDR1 reads DFQATT; CDR2 reads SNEGSKA (reference sequence). Trimming took off 0 bases at V and 1 base at J, with 12 bases between the two ends. In DNA form, the CDR3 reads TGCAGTGCTAGAGATTTCCGGAATATTAACTATGGCTACACCTTC. It codes for CSARDFRNINYGYTF.